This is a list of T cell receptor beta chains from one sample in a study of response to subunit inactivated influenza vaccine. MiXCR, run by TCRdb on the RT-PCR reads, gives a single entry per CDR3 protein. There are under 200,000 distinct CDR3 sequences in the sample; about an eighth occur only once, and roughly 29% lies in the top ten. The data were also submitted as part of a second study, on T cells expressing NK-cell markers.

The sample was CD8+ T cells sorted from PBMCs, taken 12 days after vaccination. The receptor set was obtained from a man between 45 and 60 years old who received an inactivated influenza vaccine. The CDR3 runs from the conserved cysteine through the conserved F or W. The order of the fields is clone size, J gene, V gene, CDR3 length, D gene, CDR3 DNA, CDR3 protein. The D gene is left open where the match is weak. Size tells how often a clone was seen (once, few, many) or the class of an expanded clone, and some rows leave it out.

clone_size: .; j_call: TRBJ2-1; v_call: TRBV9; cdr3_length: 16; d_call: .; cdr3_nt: TGTGCCAGCACGAAAGGAGTGGGTCCCAGTGGGAATGAGCAGTTCTTC; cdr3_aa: CASTKGVGPSGNEQFF
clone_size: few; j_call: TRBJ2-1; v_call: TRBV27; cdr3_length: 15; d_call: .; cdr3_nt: TGTGCCAGCACCAGGAGCCCTCGGGGCGACAATGAGCAGTTCTTC; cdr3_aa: CASTRSPRGDNEQFF
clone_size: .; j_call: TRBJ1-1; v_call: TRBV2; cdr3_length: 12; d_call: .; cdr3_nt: TGTGCCAGCAGTGTTGCGTCCACTGAAGCTTTCTTT; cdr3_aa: CASSVASTEAFF
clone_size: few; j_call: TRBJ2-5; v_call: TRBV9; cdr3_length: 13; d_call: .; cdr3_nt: TGTGCCAGCAGCGTAGCTTCGTTGGAGACCCAGTACTTC; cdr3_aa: CASSVASLETQYF
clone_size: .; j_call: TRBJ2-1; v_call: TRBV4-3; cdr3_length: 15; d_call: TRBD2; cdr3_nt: TGCGCCAGCAGCCAAGGACTAGCGGTGGGGAATGAGCAGTTCTTC; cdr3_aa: CASSQGLAVGNEQFF
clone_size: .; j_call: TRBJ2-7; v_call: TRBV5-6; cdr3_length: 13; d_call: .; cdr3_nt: TGTGCCAGCAGCTTCGATGCCTCCTCCGAGCAGTACTTC; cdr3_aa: CASSFDASSEQYF
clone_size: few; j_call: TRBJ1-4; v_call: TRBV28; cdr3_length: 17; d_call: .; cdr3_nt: TGTGCCAGCAGTCGTGAACTCGAGGGCCTCCATAATGAAAAACTGTTTTTT; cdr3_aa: CASSRELEGLHNEKLFF
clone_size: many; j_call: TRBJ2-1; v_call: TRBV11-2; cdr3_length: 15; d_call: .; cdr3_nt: TGTGCCAGCTCGGGGTCGGCTACCTTCTACAATGAGCAGTTCTTC; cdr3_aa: CASSGSATFYNEQFF
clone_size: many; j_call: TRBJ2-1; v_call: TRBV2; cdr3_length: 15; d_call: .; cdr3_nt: TGTGCCAGCAGTGAAACGGGACCGACTCACAATGAGCAGTTCTTC; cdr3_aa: CASSETGPTHNEQFF
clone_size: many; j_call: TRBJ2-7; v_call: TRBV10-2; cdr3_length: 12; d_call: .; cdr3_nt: TGCGCCATAAGTGGGGGGGCTGGCGAGCAGTACTTC; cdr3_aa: CAISGGAGEQYF
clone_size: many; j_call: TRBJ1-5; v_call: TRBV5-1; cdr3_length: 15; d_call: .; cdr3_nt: TGCGCCAGCAGCAGGGAGGCAGGTTACAATCAGCCCCAGCATTTT; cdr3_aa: CASSREAGYNQPQHF
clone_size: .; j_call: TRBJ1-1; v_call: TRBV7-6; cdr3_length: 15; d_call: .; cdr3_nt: TGTGCCAGCAGCTTAGAGAGGGTTGGAAACACTGAAGCTTTCTTT; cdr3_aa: CASSLERVGNTEAFF
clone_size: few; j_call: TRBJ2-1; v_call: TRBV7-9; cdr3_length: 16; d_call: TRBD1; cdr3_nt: TGTGCCAGCAGCATAACAGGGGCTAGCTCCTACAATGAGCAGTTCTTC; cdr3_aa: CASSITGASSYNEQFF
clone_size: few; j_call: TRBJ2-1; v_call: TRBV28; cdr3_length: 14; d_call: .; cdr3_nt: TGTGCCAGCAGCTCCGCAGGGCCGGGTAATGAGCAGTTCTTC; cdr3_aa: CASSSAGPGNEQFF
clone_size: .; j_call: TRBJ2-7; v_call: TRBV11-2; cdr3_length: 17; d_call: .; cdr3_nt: TGTGCCAGCATCTCTACAAGGGACCAACAAACGTCCTACGAGCAGTACTTC; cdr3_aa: CASISTRDQQTSYEQYF
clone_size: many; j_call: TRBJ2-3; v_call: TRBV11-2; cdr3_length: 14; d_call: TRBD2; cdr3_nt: TGTGCCAGCAGCCCACTAGCGGGGACAGATACGCAGTATTTT; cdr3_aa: CASSPLAGTDTQYF
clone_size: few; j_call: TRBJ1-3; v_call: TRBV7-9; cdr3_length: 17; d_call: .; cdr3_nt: TGTGCCAGCAACCCGGTCCCTCAGGGAAGCGTTGGAAACACCATATATTTT; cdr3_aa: CASNPVPQGSVGNTIYF
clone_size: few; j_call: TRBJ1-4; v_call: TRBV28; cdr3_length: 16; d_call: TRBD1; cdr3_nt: TGTGCCAGCAGTTTGACGATAGGGACAGGGAGTGAAAAACTGTTTTTT; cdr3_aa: CASSLTIGTGSEKLFF
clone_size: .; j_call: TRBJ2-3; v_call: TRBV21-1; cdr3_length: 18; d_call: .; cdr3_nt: TGTGCCAGCAGCAAACAGAAGGGACTAGCGGGAGACACAGATACGCAGTATTTT; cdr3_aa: CASSKQKGLAGDTDTQYF
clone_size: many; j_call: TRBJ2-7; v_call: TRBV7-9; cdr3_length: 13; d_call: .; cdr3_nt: TGTGCCAGCAGCTTAGGTTGGTCCGACGAGCAGTACTTC; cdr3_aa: CASSLGWSDEQYF
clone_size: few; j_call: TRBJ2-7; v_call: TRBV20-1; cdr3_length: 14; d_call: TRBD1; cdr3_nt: TGCAGTGCGGACCCGACAGGGATAGGTTACGAGCAGTACTTC; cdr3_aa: CSADPTGIGYEQYF
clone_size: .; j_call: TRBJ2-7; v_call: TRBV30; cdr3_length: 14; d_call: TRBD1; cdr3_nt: TGTGCCTGGAGTGTCGGGACAGGGATCCACGAGCAGTACTTC; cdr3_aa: CAWSVGTGIHEQYF
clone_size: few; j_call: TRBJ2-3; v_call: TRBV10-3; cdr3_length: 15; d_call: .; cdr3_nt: TGTGCCATCAGTGAAGGGGAGTTAAACATGAATACGCAGTATTTT; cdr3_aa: CAISEGELNMNTQYF
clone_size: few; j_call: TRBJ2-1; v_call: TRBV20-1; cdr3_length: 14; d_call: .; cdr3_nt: TGCAGTGCAGATCACCGAAGCTCCTACAATGAGCAGTTCTTC; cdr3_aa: CSADHRSSYNEQFF
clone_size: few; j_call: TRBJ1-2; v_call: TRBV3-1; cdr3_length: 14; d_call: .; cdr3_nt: TGTGCCAGCAGCCCAATCAGGGATTTCTATGGCTACACCTTC; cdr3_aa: CASSPIRDFYGYTF
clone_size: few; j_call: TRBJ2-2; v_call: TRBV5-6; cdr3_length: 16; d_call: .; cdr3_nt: TGTGCCAGCAGCTTGGAACAGGGAAGGGACACCGGGGAGCTGTTTTTT; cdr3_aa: CASSLEQGRDTGELFF
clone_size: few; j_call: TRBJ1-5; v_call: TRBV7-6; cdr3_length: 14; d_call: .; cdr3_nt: TGTGCCAGCAGCTTAGGAAGGGATAATCAGCCCCAGCATTTT; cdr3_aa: CASSLGRDNQPQHF
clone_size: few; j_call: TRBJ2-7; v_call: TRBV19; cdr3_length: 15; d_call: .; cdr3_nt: TGTGCCAGTAGTATAGATGTGGGGGGGCGAGACGAGCAGTACTTC; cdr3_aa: CASSIDVGGRDEQYF
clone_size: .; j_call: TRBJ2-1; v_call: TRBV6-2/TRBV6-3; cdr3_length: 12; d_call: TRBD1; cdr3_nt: TGTGCCAGCAGTTGGGACAGAAATGAGCAGTTCTTC; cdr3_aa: CASSWDRNEQFF
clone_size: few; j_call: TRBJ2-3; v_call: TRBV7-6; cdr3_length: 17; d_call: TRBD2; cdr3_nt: TGTGCCAGCAGCTCTTGGACTAGCGGGAACCAGGGGGTTACGCAGTATTTT; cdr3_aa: CASSSWTSGNQGVTQYF
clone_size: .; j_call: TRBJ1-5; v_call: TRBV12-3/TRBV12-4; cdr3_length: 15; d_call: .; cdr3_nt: TGTGCCAGCAGTTTAGATGGGGTTGTGAATCAGCCCCAGCATTTT; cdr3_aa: CASSLDGVVNQPQHF
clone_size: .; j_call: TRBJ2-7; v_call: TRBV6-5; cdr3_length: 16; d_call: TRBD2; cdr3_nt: TGTGCCAGCAGTTACTCGACTAGCGGGAGATTCTACGAGCAGTACTTC; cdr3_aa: CASSYSTSGRFYEQYF
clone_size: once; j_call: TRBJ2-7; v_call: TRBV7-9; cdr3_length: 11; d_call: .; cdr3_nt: TGTGCCAGCAGCTGGGGAGACGAGCAGTACTTC; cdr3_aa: CASSWGDEQYF
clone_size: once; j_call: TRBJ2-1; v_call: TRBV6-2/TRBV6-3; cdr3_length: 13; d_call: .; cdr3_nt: TGTGCCAGCAGTCACGTCGAGGCAAATGAGCAGTTCTTC; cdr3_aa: CASSHVEANEQFF